One and the same sample provided the 21 T cell receptor beta chains below, sequenced in a study of human T cells and chemical hapten exposure. The time point denotes: patch test 2, 6 weeks after DPC sensitization. This sample's treatment: therapeutic diphenylcyclopropenone sensitization with weekly scalp DPC. TCRdb re-called the RACE reads through MiXCR, storing one row per CDR3 protein. The sample has about 400,000 distinct CDR3 sequences, 6% to 7% seen once. Sequenced material: whole blood, taken in connection with sensitization to the hapten diphenylcyclopropenone (DPC). These receptors all stem from a woman between 18 and 29 years old with alopecia areata. Some clones in this sample may be carry-over from other donors' samples.

This clonotype was detected a few times. The chain employs TRBV4-2 and TRBJ2-1, with 9 positions matching TRBD2. J gave up 3 bases and V 0 bases, and 3 bases lay outside the gene matches. This CDR3 comprises 16 residues. Germline V gene lookup returns CDR1 LGHNA and CDR2 YNFKEQ. CDR3 region: CASSQDLAGHYNEQFF. The CDR3 DNA reads TGTGCCAGCAGCCAAGATCTAGCGGGGCACTACAATGAGCAGTTCTTC.

The chain recombines TRBV4-3 with TRBJ1-5; tentative D call: TRBD1 (5 bases). Germline V lookup: CDR1 LGHNA, CDR2 YSLEER. The CDR3 is 13 residues long. Trimming left V 1 base short and J 7 bases short, with 8 bases between. CDR3 coding DNA: TGCGCCAGCAGCCAAGTTTGGGGGCAGCCCCAGCATTTT. Its protein product is CASSQVWGQPQHF.

This clonotype has at least ten counts. The CDR3 here is CSVEWGRGGNTIYF. The DNA of the CDR3 is TGCAGCGTTGAGTGGGGCCGAGGAGGAAACACCATATATTTT. The chain joins TRBV29-1 to TRBJ1-3; maybe TRBD1 (5 bases). The V end lost 3 bases, the J end lost 4 bases, and 13 bases lay between the germline ends. Germline V CDR1 and CDR2: SQVTM, ANQGSEA. This CDR3 contains 14 residues.

This chain connects TRBV7-8 to TRBJ2-1; TRBD2 aligns across 7 bases. With 1 base clipped from V and 7 bases from J, the junction kept 13 bases outside the gene matches. The germline V gene encodes CDR1 SGHVS and CDR2 FQNEAQ. The CDR3 has 17 residues. The CDR3 loop is CASSLGIRRGKTNEQFF. In DNA form, the CDR3 reads TGTGCCAGCAGCTTAGGGATTAGGCGGGGGAAGACGAATGAGCAGTTCTTC.

The gene calls are TRBV24-1 and TRBJ1-5, with D uncertain. This CDR3 is built from 15 residues. In germline, CDR1 is KGHDR, CDR2 SFDVKD. Trimming pared 9 bases from V and 2 bases from J, leaving 16 bases between. CDR3 region: CATGPGRGRNQPQHF. The CDR3 DNA reads as TGTGCCACCGGTCCGGGAAGAGGGCGCAATCAGCCCCAGCATTTT.

This clonotype was found many times. The rearrangement joins TRBV12-3 or TRBV12-4 to TRBJ1-5; TRBD1 matches at 7 bases. This CDR3 is 13 amino acids long. J was trimmed by 5 bases and V by 5 bases; bases with no gene match: 3. CDR3 sequence (DNA): TGTGCCAGCAGTAACGACAGGGATCAGCCCCAGCATTTT. Protein sequence: CASSNDRDQPQHF.

In this sample, this clonotype turned up many times. V and J are TRBV29-1 and TRBJ1-2, with a tentative D call TRBD1 (5 bases). Germline lookup yields CDR1 SQVTM and CDR2 ANQGSEA. V was clipped by 4 bases and J by 4 bases, with 13 bases between them. The CDR3 contains 13 residues. This chain's CDR3 is CSVVRDSGYGYTF. The DNA for the CDR3 is TGCAGCGTTGTTCGGGACTCCGGCTATGGCTACACCTTC.

The sample holds a few counts of this clonotype. The chain joins TRBV7-8 to TRBJ1-3, with 7 bases that match TRBD1. Per germline, CDR1 SGHVS and CDR2 FQNEAQ. The CDR3 loop spans 17 amino acids. After removal of 2 bases from V and 0 bases from J, the junction contained 7 bases not matched to a gene. CDR3 nucleotide sequence: TGTGCCAGCAGCTTAACACAGGGGTCTGTCTCTGGAAACACCATATATTTT. The encoded protein is CASSLTQGSVSGNTIYF.

The chain has TRBV5-1 and TRBJ2-5, with D possibly TRBD2 on 5 matching bases. V lost 0 bases and J 1 base, leaving 7 bases between the germline ends. Germline CDR1 reads SGHRS; CDR2 reads YFSETQ. The CDR3 length is 14 residues. The CDR3 DNA is TGCGCCAGCAGCTTGGAGGGAGTCCAAGAGACCCAGTACTTC. It encodes CASSLEGVQETQYF. Variable domain in full (rest from reference TRBV5-1 and TRBJ2-5): KAGVTQTPRYLIKTRGQQVTLSCSPISGHRSVSWYQQTPGQGLQFLFEYFSETQRNKGNFPGRFSGRQFSNSRSEMNVSTLELGDSALYLCASSLEGVQETQYFGPGTRLLVL.

The chain carries TRBV5-6 and TRBJ2-7; TRBD1 might be the D (5 bases). Trimming left V 1 base short and J 7 bases short, with 15 bases between. This CDR3 region has 14 residues. CDR1 SGHDT and CDR2 YYEEEE come from the germline V gene. CDR3 nucleotides: TGTGCCAGCAGCTTGACAGGCTATGTACTGGAGCAGTACTTC. It translates to CASSLTGYVLEQYF.

V and J are TRBV7-2 and TRBJ1-5, with D possibly being TRBD1 (6 bases). CDR1 and CDR2 from the germline V gene are SGHTA and FQGNSA. Trimming removed 1 base at V and 0 bases at J, with 10 bases between. The CDR3 consists of 16 residues. The CDR3 region is CASSLGTAYSNQPQHF. Here the CDR3 DNA reads TGTGCCAGCAGCTTAGGGACAGCATATAGCAATCAGCCCCAGCATTTT.

This clonotype was counted a few times. The chain uses TRBV18 and TRBJ1-2; the match to TRBD1 covers 12 bases. V gave up 3 bases and J gave up 4 bases; unmatched junction bases: 6. Germline-derived CDR1 and CDR2 are KGHSH and LQKENI. There are 16 residues in the CDR3. The CDR3 protein is CASSPSPGQGAYGYTF. Here the CDR3 DNA reads TGTGCCAGCTCACCCTCCCCGGGACAGGGGGCCTATGGCTACACCTTC.

This clonotype occurred many times. The chain carries TRBV29-1 and TRBJ1-1; D remains ambiguous. Trimming cost V 1 base and J 5 bases, with 5 bases left between them. Germline V CDR1 and CDR2: SQVTM, ANQGSEA. There are 11 residues in the CDR3. This CDR3 is CSVEVGTEAFF. The CDR3, as DNA: TGCAGCGTTGAAGTTGGGACTGAAGCTTTCTTT.

There are many counts of this clonotype. This chain joins TRBV15 and TRBJ1-4; tentatively, D is TRBD1 (6 bases). Germline V gene sequence: CDR1 LNHNV, CDR2 YYDKDF (reference sequence). Trimming pared 8 bases from V and 9 bases from J, leaving 16 bases between. There are 13 residues in the CDR3. CDR3 sequence: CATCLGGGQKLFF. For the CDR3, the DNA is TGTGCCACCTGTCTCGGGGGCGGTCAAAAACTGTTTTTT.

This clonotype was counted ten times or more. The CDR3 sequence: CASSVGYNQPQHF. CDR3 DNA sequence: TGTGCCAGCAGCGTAGGCTATAATCAGCCCCAGCATTTT. The V call is TRBV9, the J call TRBJ1-5; D remains unclear. The V and J ends lost 0 bases and 4 bases respectively, with 5 bases between them. In germline, CDR1 is SGDLS, CDR2 YYNGEE. This CDR3 comprises 13 residues.

The chain couples TRBV10-3 to TRBJ1-4; weak D call: TRBD1 (5 bases). V was shortened by 2 bases and J by 0 bases, with 10 bases between the two germline ends. Germline values: CDR1 ENHRY, CDR2 SYGVKD. The CDR3 is 16 residues long. CDR3 loop: CAISEGRATTNEKLFF. In DNA form, the CDR3 reads TGTGCCATCAGTGAGGGCAGGGCCACAACTAATGAAAAACTGTTTTTT.

There are many counts of this clonotype. The gene calls are TRBV29-1 and TRBJ1-2; D unclear. Trimming removed 1 base from V and 3 bases from J, with 9 bases in between. Germline V gives CDR1 SQVTM, CDR2 ANQGSEA. CDR3 length: 13 amino acids. Written as DNA, the CDR3 is TGCAGCGTTGAAGCCGATTCGTACTATGGCTACACCTTC. Its translation is CSVEADSYYGYTF.

This clonotype was picked up a small number of times. The rearrangement uses TRBV7-2 and TRBJ2-7, with a possible D match to TRBD1 (6 bases). CDR1 is SGHTA, CDR2 FQGNSA, per germline. Trimming cost V 1 base and J 2 bases, with 12 bases left between them. The CDR3 runs 15 residues. The DNA for the CDR3 is TGTGCCAGCAGCTTAGGTCAACAGGGTCCCTACGAGCAGTACTTC. Translated, it gives CASSLGQQGPYEQYF.

This clonotype occurred many times. The chain employs TRBV7-2 and TRBJ1-2; no clear D gene. Trimming shortened V by 6 bases and J by 4 bases, and 21 bases separated the two germline ends. Germline V gives CDR1 SGHTA, CDR2 FQGNSA. The CDR3 has 16 residues. The CDR3 here is CASSFALRSRGYGYTF. The CDR3 DNA reads as TGTGCCAGCAGTTTCGCCCTCAGGAGCCGCGGCTATGGCTACACCTTC. The full variable domain, completed using reference TRBV7-2 and TRBJ1-2, is GAGVSQSPSNKVTEKGKDVELRCDPISGHTALYWYRQSLGQGLEFLIYFQGNSAPDKSGLPSDRFSAERTGGSVSTLTIQRTQQEDSAVYLCASSFALRSRGYGYTFGSGTRLTVV.

This clonotype turned up a few times. The V call is TRBV10-3, the J call TRBJ2-1; 7 bases agree with TRBD1. The CDR3 is 16 residues long. Germline values: CDR1 ENHRY, CDR2 SYGVKD. Germline trimming cut 2 bases from V and 7 bases from J; bases unmatched to any gene: 11. CDR3 amino acids: CAISEPQGVLGNEQFF. CDR3 DNA sequence: TGTGCCATCAGTGAGCCCCAGGGGGTCCTTGGTAATGAGCAGTTCTTC.

This clonotype has at least ten counts. The rearrangement uses TRBV20-1 and TRBJ1-5; D possibly corresponds to TRBD1 (6 bases). The germline gives CDR1 DFQATT, CDR2 SNEGSKA (reference sequence). This CDR3 contains 13 residues. Trimming removed 5 bases at V and 2 bases at J, with 10 bases between. In DNA, the CDR3 is TGCAGTGCTCATCGGACAGGCAATCAGCCCCAGCATTTT. This gives the protein CSAHRTGNQPQHF.